A selection of T cell receptor beta chains follows, all from one sample in a study of shared clonotypes between healthy human individuals. The protocol was immunoSEQ multiplex PCR, while the TCRdb copy is restricted to in-frame clones and leaves out a portion. The repertoire holds around 2.3 million clones, 90% to 96% seen once, with roughly 0.13% in the top ten. Material for sequencing was naive CD4+ T cells sorted from blood. These receptors all come from a man aged 18 to 29 in good health. The CDR3 runs from the conserved cysteine through the conserved F or W. A D gene is named only where the DNA matches it firmly. The listing skips clone size in some rows; elsewhere it reads once, few, many or a size class.

v_gene	j_gene	abundance	d_gene	CDR3aa	CDR3nt
TRBV9	TRBJ1-6	-	-	CASSPLIGPLHF	TGTGCCAGCAGCCCCTTAATAGGACCCCTCCACTTT
TRBV5-4	TRBJ1-6	-	-	CASSLTRQENSPLHF	TGTGCCAGCAGCTTGACGAGACAGGAGAATTCACCCCTCCACTTT
TRBV27	TRBJ2-2	-	-	CASSSISTGELFF	TGTGCCAGCAGCTCAATAAGCACCGGGGAGCTGTTTTTT
TRBV5-1	TRBJ1-1	-	-	CASSQQGTNTEAFF	TGCGCCAGCAGCCAACAGGGTACTAACACTGAAGCTTTCTTT
TRBV15	TRBJ1-1	-	-	CATSRDLVNTEAFF	TGTGCCACCAGCAGAGATCTTGTGAACACTGAAGCTTTCTTT
TRBV7-8	TRBJ1-5	-	-	CASSLVSGGGGSSQPQHF	TGTGCCAGCAGCTTAGTATCGGGGGGCGGCGGTAGTAGTCAGCCCCAGCATTTT
TRBV27	TRBJ1-2	-	TRBD1	CASSQQGAGYTF	TGTGCCAGCAGTCAACAGGGGGCTGGCTACACCTTC
TRBV6-1	TRBJ1-1	-	-	CASINSANTEAFF	TGTGCCAGCATTAATAGCGCGAACACTGAAGCTTTCTTT
TRBV21-1	TRBJ2-7	-	-	CASSPRGTGEGGYEQYF	TGTGCCAGCAGCCCCCGTGGGACAGGGGAGGGAGGCTACGAGCAGTACTTC
TRBV11-3	TRBJ2-7	-	-	CASSLEEQRLSYEQYF	TGTGCCAGCAGCTTAGAGGAGCAGCGGCTCTCCTACGAGCAGTACTTC
TRBV5-1	TRBJ2-1	-	TRBD2	CASSLLTGGYNEQFF	TGCGCCAGCAGCTTGTTGACGGGAGGCTACAATGAGCAGTTCTTC
TRBV6-5	TRBJ2-7	-	TRBD2	CASRPKSGEAYEQYF	TGTGCCAGCAGACCCAAAAGCGGGGAGGCCTACGAGCAGTACTTC
TRBV11-3	TRBJ2-5	-	TRBD2	CASSPGTSGKYF	TGTGCCAGCAGCCCCGGGACTAGCGGGAAGTACTTC
TRBV9	TRBJ2-5	-	-	CASSPRAAETQYF	TGTGCCAGCAGCCCTAGGGCAGCAGAGACCCAGTACTTC
TRBV4-1	TRBJ1-1	-	-	CASSSRAHTEAFF	TGCGCCAGCAGCTCCCGGGCCCACACTGAAGCTTTCTTT
TRBV6-4	TRBJ2-2	-	-	CASRPQGTGELFF	TGTGCCAGCAGACCCCAGGGGACCGGGGAGCTGTTTTTT
TRBV7-4	TRBJ2-5	-	TRBD2	CASSSGTRLKYF	TGTGCCAGCAGCTCAGGGACTAGGCTAAAGTACTTC
TRBV9	TRBJ2-1	-	-	CASSVVYSSEQFF	TGTGCCAGCAGCGTAGTATACTCCTCGGAGCAGTTCTTC
TRBV6-5	TRBJ1-2	-	-	CASSYYSNYGYTF	TGTGCCAGCAGTTACTACAGCAACTATGGCTACACCTTC
TRBV19	TRBJ1-1	once	-	CASSTGQKNTEAFF	TGTGCCAGTAGTACAGGACAGAAGAACACTGAAGCTTTCTTT
TRBV6-1	TRBJ1-2	-	TRBD1	CASEGTAAYYGYTF	TGTGCCAGCGAAGGGACAGCCGCATACTATGGCTACACCTTC
TRBV27	TRBJ1-2	-	-	CASIGAGNYGYTF	TGTGCCAGCATCGGAGCAGGGAACTATGGCTACACCTTC
TRBV27	TRBJ2-7	-	-	CASSLRQGGEQYF	TGTGCCAGCAGTTTAAGGCAGGGCGGGGAGCAGTACTTC
TRBV4-1	TRBJ2-5	-	-	CASSQAGEDTETQYF	TGCGCCAGCAGCCAAGCGGGGGAAGATACGGAGACCCAGTACTTC
TRBV30	TRBJ2-1	-	-	CAWSRQSGARYNEQFF	TGTGCCTGGAGTAGACAGAGTGGGGCGAGGTACAATGAGCAGTTCTTC
TRBV9	TRBJ2-2	-	-	CASSEDQTGELFF	TGTGCCAGCAGCGAGGATCAAACCGGGGAGCTGTTTTTT
TRBV5-1	TRBJ2-7	-	-	CASSLRLGPNEQYF	TGCGCCAGCAGCCTCCGACTAGGTCCCAACGAGCAGTACTTC
TRBV2	TRBJ2-5	-	-	CASSEASRQETQYF	TGTGCCAGCAGTGAAGCTTCACGCCAAGAGACCCAGTACTTC
TRBV19	TRBJ2-2	-	TRBD2	CASTPGLAGGKALEELFF	TGTGCCAGTACCCCGGGACTAGCGGGAGGAAAAGCTCTCGAGGAGCTGTTTTTT
TRBV7-2	TRBJ2-1	-	-	CASSFRPGSVEQFF	TGTGCCAGCAGCTTCCGACCGGGGTCAGTTGAGCAGTTCTTC
TRBV5-1	TRBJ2-5	-	TRBD2	CASSSNRLAGGLGETQYF	TGCGCCAGCAGCTCGAATCGACTAGCGGGGGGGCTTGGAGAGACCCAGTACTTC
TRBV7-9	TRBJ1-1	-	-	CASSLEGGNTEAFF	TGTGCCAGCAGCTTAGAAGGGGGTAACACTGAAGCTTTCTTT
TRBV6-5	TRBJ2-3	-	TRBD2	CASSYSSGTMAGTQYF	TGTGCCAGCAGTTACTCGAGCGGGACCATGGCGGGTACGCAGTATTTT
TRBV5-4	TRBJ2-3	-	TRBD1	CASSLGDRQFSTDTQYF	TGTGCCAGCAGCTTGGGGGACAGGCAATTTAGCACAGATACGCAGTATTTT
TRBV7-9	TRBJ2-7	-	-	CASSHTGFYEQYF	TGTGCCAGCAGCCATACAGGGTTCTACGAGCAGTACTTC
TRBV30	TRBJ2-3	-	TRBD2	CAWSVGLAGSTDTQYF	TGTGCCTGGAGTGTGGGCCTAGCGGGTAGCACAGATACGCAGTATTTT
TRBV2	TRBJ1-6	-	-	CASSEPRKVGNSPLHF	TGTGCCAGCAGTGAACCGAGGAAAGTGGGGAATTCACCCCTCCACTTT
TRBV6-1	TRBJ2-1	-	-	CASRTTAYNEQFF	TGTGCCAGCAGAACCACAGCCTACAATGAGCAGTTCTTC
TRBV18	TRBJ2-7	-	-	CASSVTRISAYEQYF	TGTGCCAGCTCAGTCACGCGGATCTCGGCCTACGAGCAGTACTTC
TRBV6-5	TRBJ1-4	-	-	CASSYSPGAAGEKLFF	TGTGCCAGCAGTTACTCCCCAGGGGCGGCTGGTGAAAAACTGTTTTTT
TRBV5-1	TRBJ2-1	-	-	CASSSSTSWSYNEQFF	TGCGCCAGCAGCTCGTCTACTAGCTGGTCCTACAATGAGCAGTTCTTC
TRBV28	TRBJ2-1	-	TRBD2	CASTLGLAGGPVSYNEQFF	TGTGCCAGCACCCTCGGACTAGCGGGAGGGCCAGTATCCTACAATGAGCAGTTCTTC
TRBV1	TRBJ2-1	once	-	CTSSPPSAPSYNEQFF	TGCACCAGCAGCCCGCCGAGCGCACCCTCCTACAATGAGCAGTTCTTC
TRBV15	TRBJ2-7	-	-	CATSRDLVSAYEQYF	TGTGCCACCAGCAGAGATTTGGTGTCTGCCTACGAGCAGTACTTC
TRBV7-9	TRBJ2-1	once	-	CASSFAQGNYNEQFF	TGTGCCAGCAGCTTCGCCCAGGGCAATTACAATGAGCAGTTCTTC
TRBV11-2	TRBJ2-7	-	-	CASSLGGLLNSYEQYF	TGTGCCAGCAGCTTAGGAGGGCTGTTGAACTCCTACGAGCAGTACTTC
TRBV2	TRBJ1-4	-	-	CASNRQAYNEKLFF	TGTGCCAGCAATCGACAGGCTTACAATGAAAAACTGTTTTTT
TRBV4-2	TRBJ2-2	-	-	CASSQDSGLQSGELFF	TGTGCCAGCAGCCAAGATAGTGGACTTCAGTCCGGGGAGCTGTTTTTT
TRBV7-6	TRBJ1-2	-	-	CASSPGRGGYGYTF	TGTGCCAGCAGCCCAGGCAGGGGCGGCTATGGCTACACCTTC
TRBV5-1	TRBJ1-2	-	-	CASSLGDLAPHGYTF	TGCGCCAGCAGCTTGGGGGACCTAGCTCCCCATGGCTACACCTTC
TRBV29-1	TRBJ2-1	-	-	CSVGEVEQFF	TGCAGCGTTGGGGAGGTTGAGCAGTTCTTC
TRBV29-1	TRBJ2-2	-	TRBD2	CSVELTSGSPGELFF	TGCAGCGTTGAACTGACTAGCGGGAGTCCCGGGGAGCTGTTTTTT
TRBV6-1	TRBJ2-2	-	-	CASSESGGPGSLFF	TGTGCCAGCAGTGAAAGTGGCGGCCCCGGGTCGCTGTTTTTT
TRBV9	TRBJ2-3	-	-	CASSVGLARTDTQYF	TGTGCCAGCAGCGTAGGGCTAGCGAGGACAGATACGCAGTATTTT
TRBV7-9	TRBJ2-3	-	-	CASSLAGIPITDTQYF	TGTGCCAGCAGCTTAGCCGGGATACCGATCACAGATACGCAGTATTTT
TRBV5-1	TRBJ2-5	-	-	CASSVGGSQETQYF	TGCGCCAGCAGCGTAGGTGGGTCCCAAGAGACCCAGTACTTC
TRBV6-5	TRBJ1-6	-	-	CASSPSRGRNSPLHF	TGTGCCAGCAGTCCCTCGCGGGGGCGAAATTCACCCCTCCACTTT
TRBV18	TRBJ2-3	-	-	CASSPGASASTDTQYF	TGTGCCAGCTCACCAGGGGCAAGCGCGAGCACAGATACGCAGTATTTT